This T cell receptor (beta chain) was sequenced in a study of cytomegalovirus exposure and HLA in healthy donors. General study findings and limits: As was reported, the HLA-A and HLA-B alleles of most subjects were accurately predicted from TCR beta sequences. Previously analyzed data showed that most TCR beta V segments were productive at a frequency of about 90% or about 30%.

V lost 3 bases, J lost 4 bases, and 10 bases lay in between. Germline CDR1 LNHDA, CDR2 SQIVND (reference sequence). This CDR3 has 14 residues. Concerning this clone: Its antigen is not identified.

The PCR made use of 60 Vbeta and 13 Jbeta primers. Sequenced by immunoSEQ multiplex PCR; TCRdb stores in-frame clones only, minus some. The sample records around 130,000 clones, about 74% being singletons. The specimen sequenced was PBMCs. The sequence was collected from a man between 35 and 55 years old in good health and CMV-seropositive. This sequence joins TRBV19 and TRBJ1-5; no reliable D call. Written as DNA, the CDR3 is TGTGCCAGTAGTATCGAGGTCGGTAATCAGCCCCAGCATTTT. This sequence encodes CASSIEVGNQPQHF.